This T cell receptor beta chain stems from a study of CD8+ T cells in alopecia areata. CDR1 and CDR2 (germline): LNHDA, SQIVND (reference sequence). With V trimmed by 10 bases and J by 8 bases, 7 bases remained unmatched. CDR3 length: 12 amino acids. In each case, RNA was isolated and then reverse transcribed into cDNA as the sequencing template. Produced via immunoSEQ multiplex PCR; TCRdb's table is partial and in-frame only. The table records tens of thousands of clones, roughly 58% of them present only once. The researchers isolated CD4+ and CD8+ T cells from PBMCs by sorting. This clonotype was sampled from a human donor with alopecia areata. The V and J genes are TRBV19 and TRBJ2-1, with 8 bases lining up with TRBD2. Sequencing was carried out using NKG2D-high CD8+ T cells sorted from blood. The CDR3 is CANGRAFYEQFF. CDR3 DNA: TGTGCCAACGGGAGGGCTTTTTATGAGCAGTTCTTC.